Following are 23 T cell receptor beta chains from one sample sequenced in a study of shared T cell receptors in the human thymus. Produced via immunoSEQ multiplex PCR; TCRdb's table is partial and in-frame only. Among approximately 660,000 clones listed, more than 75% were seen once. These data were likewise used in another study, on human thymus T cells.

Sequencing was carried out using thymocytes. The origin of the receptors is a boy younger than two with a congenital heart defect.

This chain joins TRBV7-9 and TRBJ2-1; maybe TRBD2 (6 bases). The V and J ends lost 2 bases and 4 bases respectively, with 12 bases between them. The CDR3 runs to 15 residues. The germline gives CDR1 SEHNR, CDR2 FQNEAQ (reference sequence). CDR3 residues: CASSLSLAVYNEQFF. The CDR3, as DNA: TGTGCCAGCAGCTTATCGTTAGCGGTGTACAATGAGCAGTTCTTC.

The chain carries TRBV10-3 and TRBJ2-2, with 10 positions matching TRBD2. There are 15 residues in the CDR3. J gave up 4 bases and V 6 bases, and 5 bases lay outside the gene matches. Germline assignment: CDR1 ENHRY and CDR2 SYGVKD. The CDR3 DNA reads as TGTGCCATCAGCCTAGCGGGAGAAGGCACCGGGGAGCTGTTTTTT. Protein product: CAISLAGEGTGELFF.

The chain uses TRBV4-1 and TRBJ2-7; 9 nucleotides match TRBD2. The CDR3 loop spans 15 amino acids. CDR1 MGHRA and CDR2 YSYEKL come from the germline V gene. J lost 8 bases, V lost 4 bases, and 12 bases had no gene match. The CDR3 bases are TGCGCCAGCAGCCCCTTAGCGGGAGATTTTTCTAAGCAGTACTTC. Amino acids: CASSPLAGDFSKQYF.

The chain couples TRBV28 to TRBJ2-7; 9 bases line up with TRBD1. The CDR3 length is 16 residues. Trimming removed 3 bases from V and 2 bases from J; junction bases left unmatched: 8. Per germline, CDR1 MDHEN and CDR2 SYDVKM. Here the CDR3 reads CASSLNRGRGAYEQYF. CDR3 coding DNA: TGTGCCAGCAGTTTGAACAGGGGGCGAGGCGCCTACGAGCAGTACTTC.

J is TRBJ2-2 and V is TRBV4-3; D not resolved. Trimming took 1 base from V and 1 from J, leaving 7 bases between them. This CDR3 comprises 15 residues. The germline V gene encodes CDR1 LGHNA and CDR2 YSLEER. The CDR3 is CASSQVLKNTGELFF. CDR3 DNA: TGCGCCAGCAGCCAAGTATTAAAGAACACCGGGGAGCTGTTTTTT.

This chain links TRBV2 with TRBJ1-3; D possibly corresponds to TRBD1 (6 bases). CDR1 SNHLY and CDR2 FYNNEI come from the germline V gene. The CDR3 is 16 residues long. V was shortened by 7 bases and J by 1 base, with 17 bases between the two germline ends. DNA of the CDR3: TGTGCCAGCACCCCCCACAGGGAAGTGTCTGGAAACACCATATATTTT. This encodes CASTPHREVSGNTIYF.

The chain uses TRBV21-1 and TRBJ2-1; the table's D call of TRBD2 was not tested on the DNA. TRBV21-1 corresponds to a pseudogene. The CDR3 extends over 14 amino acids. The DNA for the CDR3 is TGTGCCAGCAGCCTCCGAGGGCCAAGAGGTGAGCAGTTCTTC. Translation gives CASSLRGPRGEQFF.

This clone was seen once. The rearrangement links TRBV2 to TRBJ2-1; 12 nucleotides line up with TRBD2. Germline V gene lookup returns CDR1 SNHLY and CDR2 FYNNEI. V shed 5 bases and J 8 bases; nucleotides not matched to a gene: 10. The CDR3 is made up of 16 amino acids. The CDR3 spells CASSTPTSGGSHEQFF. Written as DNA, the CDR3 is TGTGCCAGCAGTACTCCTACTAGCGGGGGGAGTCATGAGCAGTTCTTC.

Written as DNA, the CDR3 is TGTGCCAGCAGTGGGGCGGGGGGCCCCACTGAAGCTTTCTTT. It translates to CASSGAGGPTEAFF. This rearrangement joins TRBV6-4 to TRBJ1-1; D may be TRBD1 (6 bases). This CDR3 comprises 14 residues. Trimming stripped 4 bases from V and 4 bases from J, with 13 bases between. CDR1 is MRHNA and CDR2 is SNTAGT in the germline V gene.

V gene TRBV9 combines with J gene TRBJ2-3, with D uncertain. The V end was cut by 2 bases, the J end by 0 bases, with 13 bases between. The CDR3 has 16 amino acids. Per germline, CDR1 SGDLS and CDR2 YYNGEE. For the CDR3, the DNA is TGTGCCAGCAGCGTCCCCGGCGGTTCTAGCACAGATACGCAGTATTTT. It translates to CASSVPGGSSTDTQYF.

This sequence joins TRBV15 and TRBJ2-7, with D possibly being TRBD1 (6 bases). CDR3 size: 12 residues. Germline loops: CDR1 LNHNV, CDR2 YYDKDF (reference sequence). Trimming removed 9 bases from V and 2 bases from J, with 11 bases in between. The CDR3 sequence: CATGDTTYEQYF. In DNA form, the CDR3 reads TGTGCCACTGGGGACACGACCTACGAGCAGTACTTC.

V and J are TRBV4-1 and TRBJ2-6; D may be TRBD2 (5 bases). Germline lookup yields CDR1 MGHRA and CDR2 YSYEKL. V lost 3 bases to trimming and J lost 0 bases, with 12 bases between them. The CDR3 contains 17 residues. The DNA for the CDR3 is TGCGCCAGCAGCCAGGAGGAGATGTACTCTGGGGCCAACGTCCTGACTTTC. This encodes CASSQEEMYSGANVLTF.

The chain joins TRBV4-2 to TRBJ2-7; D might be TRBD2 (6 bases). Trimming shortened V by 3 bases and J by 3 bases, and 21 bases separated the two germline ends. In germline, CDR1 is LGHNA, CDR2 YNFKEQ. This CDR3 has 17 amino acids. The DNA of the CDR3 is TGTGCCAGCAGCCAGGGGGAACTAGCCGGGTATGGCTACGAGCAGTACTTC. This gives the protein CASSQGELAGYGYEQYF.

The chain uses TRBV4-1 and TRBJ2-5, with 10 bases identical to TRBD2. V was clipped by 3 bases and J by 5 bases; unmatched bases: 9. The CDR3 consists of 16 residues. Germline CDR1 is MGHRA and CDR2 is YSYEKL. Written as DNA, the CDR3 is TGCGCCAGCAGCCAGGGGACTAGCGTCCATAGCGAGACCCAGTACTTC. This encodes CASSQGTSVHSETQYF.

This clone was detected a few times. This chain connects TRBV19 to TRBJ2-4; the D gene is possibly TRBD1 (5 bases). The CDR3 totals 13 residues. Germline CDR1 reads LNHDA; CDR2 reads SQIVND (reference sequence). Trimming cost V 4 bases and J 5 bases, with 9 bases left between them. As DNA, the CDR3 is TGTGCCAGTAGTACCCCACAGGAAAACATTCAGTACTTC. This translates into CASSTPQENIQYF.

This chain uses TRBV4-3 with TRBJ2-1, with a tentative D call TRBD2 (5 bases). The CDR3 has 14 residues. V was pared by 4 bases and J by 6 bases, with 13 bases between. CDR1 is LGHNA and CDR2 is YSLEER in the germline V gene. The CDR3 loop is CASSRVDGLNEQFF. In nucleotides, the CDR3 is TGCGCCAGCAGCCGGGTGGACGGACTCAATGAGCAGTTCTTC.

The chain is built from TRBV15 and TRBJ1-1; D might be TRBD1 (6 bases). V was cut by 3 bases and J by 3 bases, with 8 bases left in between. The CDR3 loop spans 13 amino acids. CDR1 is LNHNV and CDR2 is YYDKDF in the germline V gene (reference sequence). The CDR3: CATSSTGYTEAFF. The CDR3 DNA reads as TGTGCCACCAGCAGCACAGGGTACACTGAAGCTTTCTTT.

The chain uses TRBV28 and TRBJ1-5; D possibly corresponds to TRBD1 (5 bases). With 8 bases removed from V and 5 bases from J, the gap between germline ends came to 16 bases. The CDR3 is 14 residues long. The V gene's germline CDR1 is MDHEN and CDR2 SYDVKM. The CDR3 sequence: CASGNEGGDQPQHF. The CDR3 DNA is TGTGCCAGCGGAAATGAGGGAGGGGATCAGCCCCAGCATTTT.

The chain is built from TRBV14 and TRBJ1-1, with 7 positions matching TRBD1. Germline lookup yields CDR1 SGHDN and CDR2 FVKESK. Trimming cost V 0 bases and J 0 bases; bases outside gene matches: 10. The CDR3 contains 18 residues. DNA for the CDR3: TGTGCCAGCAGCCAAGATGCCAGAGGGGGCAGATTGAACACTGAAGCTTTCTTT. Translating gives CASSQDARGGRLNTEAFF. Full variable domain (missing parts from reference TRBV14 and TRBJ1-1): EAGVTQFPSHSVIEKGQTVTLRCDPISGHDNLYWYRRVMGKEIKFLLHFVKESKQDESGMPNNRFLAERTGGTYSTLKVQPAELEDSGVYFCASSQDARGGRLNTEAFFGQGTRLTVV.

This chain uses TRBV19 with TRBJ1-2; D might be TRBD1 (5 bases). CDR1 is LNHDA, CDR2 SQIVND, per germline (reference sequence). CDR3 length: 18 residues. V lost 5 bases to trimming and J lost 0 bases, with 22 bases between them. The CDR3 spells CASSPSSRANSPNYGYTF. The CDR3 bases are TGTGCCAGTAGTCCCTCGAGCAGGGCGAATTCCCCTAACTATGGCTACACCTTC.

The rearrangement uses TRBV11-3 and TRBJ2-1; 8 nucleotides match TRBD2. V gave up 5 bases and J gave up 3 bases; unmatched junction bases: 6. CDR3 length equals 15 residues. In germline, CDR1 is SGHNT, CDR2 YENEEA. CDR3 loop: CASSISGKLYNEQFF. For the CDR3, the DNA is TGTGCCAGCAGCATTAGCGGGAAGCTCTACAATGAGCAGTTCTTC.

This chain uses TRBV19 with TRBJ1-1; tentatively, D is TRBD1 (5 bases). CDR1 is LNHDA, CDR2 SQIVND, per germline (reference sequence). The CDR3 contains 13 residues. Deletions cut 8 bases from V and 7 bases from J, with 17 bases between. The CDR3 loop is CASGKEEGNEAFF. The CDR3, as DNA: TGTGCCAGTGGTAAGGAGGAGGGGAATGAAGCTTTCTTT.

The chain couples TRBV25-1 to TRBJ1-2, with D hard to call. In germline, CDR1 is MGHDK, CDR2 SYGVNS. With 4 bases removed from V and 4 bases from J, the gap between germline ends came to 10 bases. The CDR3 length is 13 residues. The CDR3 DNA sequence: TGTGCCAGCAGTGTGCGGGCGACCTATGGCTACACCTTC. Its translation is CASSVRATYGYTF.